These 24 T cell receptor beta chains share one sample of origin, sequenced in a study of response to subunit inactivated influenza vaccine. TCRdb independently ran MiXCR on the RT-PCR reads; one entry per CDR3 protein. The sample yields 200,000 to 300,000 distinct CDR3 sequences, 10% to 15% seen once. The starting material was non-naive T cells sorted from PBMCs, obtained around 15 days before vaccination. These receptors came from a man aged 50 to 60 who received an inactivated influenza vaccine.

The chain couples TRBV5-6 to TRBJ2-5; TRBD1 matches at 8 bases. This CDR3 region has 14 residues. Germline CDR1 is SGHDT and CDR2 is YYEEEE. V dropped 2 bases and J dropped 5; count of bases not matched to a gene: 5. The CDR3 DNA reads TGTGCCAGCAGCTTCGGACAGGGCCCGGAGACCCAGTACTTC. Amino acids: CASSFGQGPETQYF.

This sequence joins TRBV19 and TRBJ2-3; D possibly uses TRBD1 or TRBD2 (6 bases each). Trimming cost V 7 bases and J 2 bases, with 13 bases left between them. This CDR3 region has 14 residues. Per the germline V gene, CDR1 is LNHDA and CDR2 is SQIVND (reference sequence). Written as DNA, the CDR3 is TGTGCCAGTAAGGGGAGGACAGCCACAGATACGCAGTATTTT. Translating gives CASKGRTATDTQYF.

The V gene is TRBV7-9, the J gene TRBJ2-5; D ambiguous. The V gene's germline CDR1 is SEHNR and CDR2 FQNEAQ (reference sequence). This CDR3 spans 15 amino acids. The germline V and J ends were trimmed by 6 bases and 1 base, with 15 bases remaining between them. The CDR3 sequence: CASRNSNGRQETQYF. DNA for the CDR3: TGTGCCAGCAGAAACTCCAACGGACGCCAAGAGACCCAGTACTTC.

This clonotype was detected ten times or more. The chain has TRBV29-1 and TRBJ2-7; D uncertain. This CDR3 region has 10 residues. Germline V lookup: CDR1 SQVTM, CDR2 ANQGSEA. V was shortened by 4 bases and J by 5 bases, with 6 bases between the two germline ends. CDR3 DNA: TGCAGCGTTGGGGTGCACGAGCAGTACTTC. Amino acids: CSVGVHEQYF.

This clonotype was detected only a few times. The chain couples TRBV5-1 to TRBJ2-3; no firm D call. V lost 0 bases, J lost 0 bases, and 8 bases lay in between. Germline loops: CDR1 SGHRS, CDR2 YFSETQ. The CDR3 contains 15 residues. The CDR3 here is CASSLGPSSTDTQYF. CDR3 nucleotides: TGCGCCAGCAGCTTGGGACCTTCTAGCACAGATACGCAGTATTTT. The whole variable domain, remainder taken from reference TRBV5-1 and TRBJ2-3, is KAGVTQTPRYLIKTRGQQVTLSCSPISGHRSVSWYQQTPGQGLQFLFEYFSETQRNKGNFPGRFSGRQFSNSRSEMNVSTLELGDSALYLCASSLGPSSTDTQYFGPGTRLTVL.

This sequence joins TRBV20-1 and TRBJ2-1, with 7 bases lining up with TRBD2. V lost 5 bases, J lost 7 bases, and 14 bases stayed unmatched. CDR1 DFQATT and CDR2 SNEGSKA come from the germline V gene (reference sequence). The CDR3 covers 15 residues. DNA for the CDR3: TGCAGTGCTGTCGGAGGTACTAGCGTCAAGAATGAGCAGTTCTTC. The encoded protein is CSAVGGTSVKNEQFF.

V and J are TRBV28 and TRBJ2-1; TRBD2 matches 14 bases. This CDR3 has 16 amino acids. Trimming removed 5 bases from V and 7 bases from J; junction bases left unmatched: 7. The germline V gene has CDR1 MDHEN and CDR2 SYDVKM. CDR3 DNA: TGTGCCAGCAGTCTCCGGACTAGCGGGAGGTTAAATGAGCAGTTCTTC. Its protein product is CASSLRTSGRLNEQFF.

Ten or more counts support this clonotype. J is TRBJ2-5 and V is TRBV5-1; D remains unclear. The germline V gene has CDR1 SGHRS and CDR2 YFSETQ. Trimming took 4 bases from V and 1 from J, leaving 11 bases between them. The CDR3 totals 14 residues. The CDR3 loop reads CASSLRRTQETQYF. In DNA form, the CDR3 reads TGCGCCAGCAGCCTCCGACGGACCCAAGAGACCCAGTACTTC.

Only one count was recorded for this clonotype. The chain links TRBV20-1 to TRBJ1-2, with a possible D match to TRBD1 (6 bases). CDR1 DFQATT and CDR2 SNEGSKA come from the germline V gene (reference sequence). This CDR3 region has 13 residues. Trimming removed 1 base at V and 7 bases at J, with 13 bases between. The CDR3 loop is CSARVYRVSGYTF. CDR3 bases: TGCAGTGCTAGAGTCTACAGGGTATCTGGCTACACCTTC.

This chain uses TRBV12-5 with TRBJ2-7; 8 bases align to TRBD2. The germline CDR1 and CDR2 sequences are LGHNT and FRNRAP. The ends lost 5 bases at V and 9 bases at J; junction bases unmatched: 3. This CDR3 spans 11 amino acids. The CDR3 DNA sequence: TGTGCTAGTGGTCCCCGGGGGGGGCAGTACTTC. It encodes CASGPRGGQYF.

This clonotype was seen many times. V and J are TRBV12-3 or TRBV12-4 and TRBJ2-1; TRBD2 might be the D (6 bases). V was pared by 7 bases and J by 9 bases, with 16 bases between. This CDR3 has 13 residues. CDR3 DNA: TGTGCCAGCACCATTTCCCTGCGGGGTGAGCAGTTCTTC. Amino acid sequence: CASTISLRGEQFF.

The V gene is TRBV7-9, the J gene TRBJ2-1; D ambiguous. V was shortened by 5 bases and J by 9 bases, with 20 bases between the two germline ends. Germline loops: CDR1 SEHNR, CDR2 FQNEAQ (reference sequence). The CDR3 loop spans 15 amino acids. CDR3 residues: CASSDRSVVEPEQFF. The CDR3 region has the DNA TGTGCCAGCAGCGATAGGAGCGTGGTGGAGCCTGAGCAGTTCTTC.

This chain links TRBV24-1 with TRBJ2-2; possibly TRBD1 for D (6 bases). From germline, CDR1 is KGHDR and CDR2 SFDVKD. V lost 5 bases and J 3 bases, leaving 9 bases between the germline ends. This CDR3 region has 14 residues. The CDR3 DNA is TGTGCCACCAGTGCGGACAGATACACCGGGGAGCTGTTTTTT. It encodes CATSADRYTGELFF.

A few counts support this clonotype. The chain is built from TRBV3-1 and TRBJ2-5; 10 bases fit TRBD2. Germline V gene sequence: CDR1 LGHDT, CDR2 YNNKEL (reference sequence). Trimming took 0 bases from V and 5 from J; bases not matched to a gene: 9. The CDR3 sequence is 17 residues long. This CDR3 reads CASSQDQLAGDRETQYF. The DNA for the CDR3 is TGTGCCAGCAGCCAAGATCAGCTAGCGGGGGATAGGGAGACCCAGTACTTC.

The gene calls are TRBV4-1 and TRBJ2-7; 9 bases match TRBD2. The V gene end was trimmed by 2 bases and the J gene end by 0 bases; junction bases not matched to a gene: 8. The germline V gene encodes CDR1 MGHRA and CDR2 YSYEKL. The CDR3 is made up of 17 amino acids. The CDR3 here is CASSQRGSGGSSYEQYF. The CDR3 nucleotides are TGCGCCAGCAGCCAAAGGGGGAGCGGGGGGAGCTCCTACGAGCAGTACTTC.

The table lists this clonotype with a few counts. The CDR3 DNA reads TGCGCCAGCAGCCCCCCCGGGAGATATGAAAAACTGTTTTTT. The encoded protein is CASSPPGRYEKLFF. V usage is TRBV5-1 and J usage is TRBJ1-4; D gene unclear. V was shortened by 4 bases and J by 6 bases, with 13 bases between the two germline ends. CDR1 is SGHRS and CDR2 is YFSETQ in the germline V gene. The CDR3 contains 14 residues.

This sequence joins TRBV6-1 and TRBJ2-7; D gene uncertain. The CDR3 has 15 residues. The germline V and J ends were trimmed by 0 bases and 2 bases, with 11 bases remaining between them. Per the germline V gene, CDR1 is MNHNS and CDR2 is SASEGT. The CDR3 reads CASSEARFSTYEQYF. The DNA for the CDR3 is TGTGCCAGCAGTGAAGCGCGGTTCTCGACCTACGAGCAGTACTTC.

The V call is TRBV18, the J call TRBJ2-7; TRBD2 might be the D (6 bases). The CDR3 has 13 residues. With 3 bases removed from V and 7 bases from J, the gap between germline ends came to 13 bases. The V gene's germline CDR1 is KGHSH and CDR2 LQKENI. CDR3 sequence reads: CASSPDEGREQYF. The CDR3, as DNA: TGTGCCAGCTCACCGGATGAAGGGAGGGAGCAGTACTTC. Complete variable domain (other parts from reference TRBV18 and TRBJ2-7): NAGVMQNPRHLVRRRGQEARLRCSPMKGHSHVYWYRQLPEEGLKFMVYLQKENIIDESGMPKERFSAEFPKEGPSILRIQQVVRGDSAAYFCASSPDEGREQYFGPGTRLTVT.

This clonotype was counted many times. The rearrangement uses TRBV7-2 and TRBJ2-5; a weak D match, TRBD1 (5 bases). Germline CDR1 is SGHTA and CDR2 is FQGNSA. The ends were cut back, 1 base at V and 4 bases at J, with 10 bases in the middle. CDR3 length equals 14 residues. CDR3 sequence reads: CASSLGLGPETQYF. In nucleotides, the CDR3 is TGTGCCAGCAGCTTAGGCCTGGGGCCAGAGACCCAGTACTTC.

This clonotype was picked up a small number of times. The chain links TRBV25-1 to TRBJ1-1; TRBD1 is a possible D gene (6 bases). The V gene's germline CDR1 is MGHDK and CDR2 SYGVNS. This CDR3 has 14 residues. V was clipped by 2 bases and J by 12 bases, with 19 bases between them. For the CDR3, the DNA is TGTGCCAGCAGTGAAGGGGGGCGAGGACCCCGGACTTTCTTT. Its translation: CASSEGGRGPRTFF.

The genes are TRBV5-1 and TRBJ2-7; TRBD1 aligns across 9 bases. The trim removed 2 bases at V and 2 bases at J, leaving 5 bases unmatched. Germline lookup yields CDR1 SGHRS and CDR2 YFSETQ. The CDR3 contains 15 residues. In DNA form, the CDR3 reads TGCGCCAGCAGCTTTTCCGGGACAGGGACCTACGAGCAGTACTTC. Translation gives CASSFSGTGTYEQYF.

The genes are TRBV19 and TRBJ2-1; TRBD2 is a possible D gene (6 bases). The germline CDR1 and CDR2 sequences are LNHDA and SQIVND (reference sequence). The V gene lost 3 bases and the J gene lost 9 bases, with 15 bases spanning the gap. The CDR3 has 14 residues. The DNA of the CDR3 is TGTGCCAGTAGTATGGAGTTGGGGGGTCGTGAGCAGTTCTTC. Amino acids: CASSMELGGREQFF.

In this sample, this clonotype turned up a few times. CDR3 sequence: CASSLEEAPYNEQFF. In DNA form, the CDR3 reads TGTGCCAGCAGCTTGGAAGAGGCCCCCTACAATGAGCAGTTCTTC. The V gene is TRBV7-2, the J gene TRBJ2-1, with D unclear. The length of the CDR3 is 15 residues. V lost 3 bases and J 2 bases, leaving 11 bases between the germline ends. The germline gives CDR1 SGHTA, CDR2 FQGNSA.

This clonotype was counted a few times. The chain carries TRBV28 and TRBJ2-1; 9 bases line up with TRBD2. Unmatched junction bases numbered 8, after V lost 10 bases and J lost 7 bases. This CDR3 is 13 amino acids long. Looked up from germline, CDR1 is MDHEN and CDR2 is SYDVKM. CDR3 region: CAIRAGGLNEQFF. CDR3 nucleotide sequence: TGTGCCATCAGAGCGGGGGGCTTGAATGAGCAGTTCTTC. Together with reference TRBV28 and TRBJ2-1, the CDR3 gives the full variable domain: DVKVTQSSRYLVKRTGEKVFLECVQDMDHENMFWYRQDPGLGLRLIYFSYDVKMKEKGDIPEGYSVSREKKERFSLILESASTNQTSMYLCAIRAGGLNEQFFGPGTRLTVL.